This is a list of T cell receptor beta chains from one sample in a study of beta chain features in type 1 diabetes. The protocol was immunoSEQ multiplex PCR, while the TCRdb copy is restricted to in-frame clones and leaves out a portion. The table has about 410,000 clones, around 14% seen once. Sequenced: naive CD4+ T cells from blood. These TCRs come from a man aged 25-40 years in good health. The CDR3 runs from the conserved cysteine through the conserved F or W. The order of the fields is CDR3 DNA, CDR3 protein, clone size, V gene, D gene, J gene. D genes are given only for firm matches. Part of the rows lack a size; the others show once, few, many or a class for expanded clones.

cdr3_nt: TGTGCCAGCAGCCCTCAACAGGGAAACTATGGCTACACCTTC; cdr3_aa: CASSPQQGNYGYTF; clone_size: few; v_call: TRBV7-9; d_call: NA; j_call: TRBJ1-2
cdr3_nt: TGTGCCAGCAGCTCCCCCCGTAGGCATGAGCAGTTCTTC; cdr3_aa: CASSSPRRHEQFF; clone_size: NA; v_call: TRBV11-2; d_call: NA; j_call: TRBJ2-1
cdr3_nt: TGTGCCATCAGTGTATTACAGGGCGAAAACGAGCAGTACTTC; cdr3_aa: CAISVLQGENEQYF; clone_size: NA; v_call: TRBV10-3; d_call: NA; j_call: TRBJ2-7
cdr3_nt: TGTGCCAGCAGCCCGGGACCGCTGAACACTGAAGCTTTCTTT; cdr3_aa: CASSPGPLNTEAFF; clone_size: NA; v_call: TRBV25-1; d_call: NA; j_call: TRBJ1-1
cdr3_nt: TGTGCCAGCAGCGGCGACATGGCTGGGGCCAACGTCCTGACTTTC; cdr3_aa: CASSGDMAGANVLTF; clone_size: NA; v_call: TRBV5-6; d_call: NA; j_call: TRBJ2-6
cdr3_nt: TGTGCCAGCAGCCCAATAAGGACTAGCGGTATCACCGGGGAGCTGTTTTTT; cdr3_aa: CASSPIRTSGITGELFF; clone_size: few; v_call: TRBV14; d_call: TRBD2; j_call: TRBJ2-2
cdr3_nt: TGTGCCAGCAGCGTACCGGGGGGAGGAGAGACCCAGTACTTC; cdr3_aa: CASSVPGGGETQYF; clone_size: NA; v_call: TRBV9; d_call: TRBD2; j_call: TRBJ2-5
cdr3_nt: TGCAGCGTTTACCCTAGCGGGAGGGGGACAGATACGCAGTATTTT; cdr3_aa: CSVYPSGRGTDTQYF; clone_size: NA; v_call: TRBV29-1; d_call: TRBD2; j_call: TRBJ2-3
cdr3_nt: TGTGCCAGCAGCGTAGGGCCCGGGGGGGCGAACACCGGGGAGCTGTTTTTT; cdr3_aa: CASSVGPGGANTGELFF; clone_size: NA; v_call: TRBV9; d_call: TRBD2; j_call: TRBJ2-2
cdr3_nt: TGCGCCAGCAGCGCCAGACTAGTCCAATTTTACAATGAGCAGTTCTTC; cdr3_aa: CASSARLVQFYNEQFF; clone_size: NA; v_call: TRBV5-1; d_call: NA; j_call: TRBJ2-1
cdr3_nt: TGCGCCAGCAGCCAAGATGCGGGGGTCCAAGATACGCAGTATTTT; cdr3_aa: CASSQDAGVQDTQYF; clone_size: few; v_call: TRBV4-3; d_call: TRBD2; j_call: TRBJ2-3
cdr3_nt: TGTGCCAGCCCCCCAGGGGCTGACGGAGGGACGTACTTC; cdr3_aa: CASPPGADGGTYF; clone_size: few; v_call: TRBV18; d_call: NA; j_call: TRBJ2-7
cdr3_nt: TGTGCCAGCAGCTTTTACAGGGGGACAGATACGCAGTATTTT; cdr3_aa: CASSFYRGTDTQYF; clone_size: few; v_call: TRBV7-2; d_call: TRBD1; j_call: TRBJ2-3
cdr3_nt: TGTGCCAGCAGCTTGGGTGCGGGGGTTATCCCCGGGGAGCTGTTTTTT; cdr3_aa: CASSLGAGVIPGELFF; clone_size: NA; v_call: TRBV5-4; d_call: TRBD2; j_call: TRBJ2-2
cdr3_nt: TGCGCCAGCAGCTTGTCGTCGGGAGATCGGGAGACCCAGTACTTC; cdr3_aa: CASSLSSGDRETQYF; clone_size: NA; v_call: TRBV5-1; d_call: NA; j_call: TRBJ2-5
cdr3_nt: TGTGCCAGCAGTTTCAGGGGGCCTCAGCCCCAGCATTTT; cdr3_aa: CASSFRGPQPQHF; clone_size: few; v_call: TRBV28; d_call: TRBD1; j_call: TRBJ1-5
cdr3_nt: TGTGCCAGCAGCGCAAGCGGGGGGCCCTACGAGCAGTACTTC; cdr3_aa: CASSASGGPYEQYF; clone_size: NA; v_call: TRBV27; d_call: TRBD2; j_call: TRBJ2-7
cdr3_nt: TGCGCCAGCAGCTTGGTGGTGTACACCGGGGAGCTGTTTTTT; cdr3_aa: CASSLVVYTGELFF; clone_size: NA; v_call: TRBV5-1; d_call: NA; j_call: TRBJ2-2
cdr3_nt: TGTGCCAGCAGCTTAGAACCTAGCGGGGCCTACGAGCAGTACTTC; cdr3_aa: CASSLEPSGAYEQYF; clone_size: few; v_call: TRBV7-9; d_call: TRBD2; j_call: TRBJ2-7
cdr3_nt: TGTGCCAGCAGCCGAGGACTAGCGGGCGAGACCGGGGAGCTGTTTTTT; cdr3_aa: CASSRGLAGETGELFF; clone_size: few; v_call: TRBV7-7; d_call: TRBD2; j_call: TRBJ2-2
cdr3_nt: TGTGCCAGTCGGGACAACAAAAGCAATCAGCCCCAGCATTTT; cdr3_aa: CASRDNKSNQPQHF; clone_size: few; v_call: TRBV6-5; d_call: NA; j_call: TRBJ1-5
cdr3_nt: TGTGCCAGCAGCCCTCGGGGCAGGGGGTACACCGGGGAGCTGTTTTTT; cdr3_aa: CASSPRGRGYTGELFF; clone_size: NA; v_call: TRBV9; d_call: TRBD1; j_call: TRBJ2-2
cdr3_nt: TGCAGTGCTAAAAGGGGGGAGACCCAGTACTTC; cdr3_aa: CSAKRGETQYF; clone_size: NA; v_call: TRBV20-1; d_call: NA; j_call: TRBJ2-5
cdr3_nt: TGTGCCAGCAGCCAACTCCTTGGACGCGGAGGCACAGATACGCAGTATTTT; cdr3_aa: CASSQLLGRGGTDTQYF; clone_size: NA; v_call: TRBV14; d_call: NA; j_call: TRBJ2-3
cdr3_nt: TGTGCCACCAGCAGAGCAGGGGGCCAAGAGACCCAGTACTTC; cdr3_aa: CATSRAGGQETQYF; clone_size: NA; v_call: TRBV15; d_call: TRBD1; j_call: TRBJ2-5
cdr3_nt: TGCAGCGTTGATCTTGGGCCCTGGAACACTGAAGCTTTCTTT; cdr3_aa: CSVDLGPWNTEAFF; clone_size: few; v_call: TRBV29-1; d_call: NA; j_call: TRBJ1-1
cdr3_nt: TGTGCCAGCAGAGGCACAGGAGATACAGATACGCAGTATTTT; cdr3_aa: CASRGTGDTDTQYF; clone_size: few; v_call: TRBV6-5; d_call: NA; j_call: TRBJ2-3
cdr3_nt: TGTGCCAGCAGCTTGGAGGGACCGGGACTAGCGGGAATCCAGACCCAGTACTTC; cdr3_aa: CASSLEGPGLAGIQTQYF; clone_size: NA; v_call: TRBV7-9; d_call: TRBD2; j_call: TRBJ2-5
cdr3_nt: TGTGCCTGGAGTGGGACTAGCACCCAGTACTATGAGCAGTTCTTC; cdr3_aa: CAWSGTSTQYYEQFF; clone_size: few; v_call: TRBV30; d_call: TRBD2; j_call: TRBJ2-1
cdr3_nt: TGCAGCGTCCACAATCCGGGACAGTTGAGAAAATTGGCTTTCTTT; cdr3_aa: CSVHNPGQLRKLAFF; clone_size: many; v_call: TRBV29-1; d_call: TRBD1; j_call: TRBJ1-1
cdr3_nt: TGTGCCAGCAGCAAAGCCGGACTAGCAGGATACAATGAGCAGTTCTTC; cdr3_aa: CASSKAGLAGYNEQFF; clone_size: NA; v_call: TRBV7-2; d_call: TRBD2; j_call: TRBJ2-1
cdr3_nt: TGCGCCAGCAGCCAAGTTGGTAGAGAGGTTGTATACACCTTC; cdr3_aa: CASSQVGREVVYTF; clone_size: NA; v_call: TRBV4-3; d_call: NA; j_call: TRBJ1-2
cdr3_nt: TGTGCCACCAGCCCCCGCCAGACAGATACGCAGTATTTT; cdr3_aa: CATSPRQTDTQYF; clone_size: few; v_call: TRBV15; d_call: NA; j_call: TRBJ2-3
cdr3_nt: TGCAGCCTATCTAGCGGGAGCACAGATACGCAGTATTTT; cdr3_aa: CSLSSGSTDTQYF; clone_size: many; v_call: TRBV29-1; d_call: TRBD2; j_call: TRBJ2-3
cdr3_nt: TGTGCCACCAGCAGAGGCGGGCAGGCCCAAGAGACCCAGTACTTC; cdr3_aa: CATSRGGQAQETQYF; clone_size: few; v_call: TRBV15; d_call: NA; j_call: TRBJ2-5
cdr3_nt: TGTGCCTGGAGTGTACGGAGTAGCGGGAATAGAGATACGCAGTATTTT; cdr3_aa: CAWSVRSSGNRDTQYF; clone_size: few; v_call: TRBV30; d_call: TRBD2; j_call: TRBJ2-3
cdr3_nt: TGTGCCAGCAGCCAAAGGGGATACACCGGGGAGCTGTTTTTT; cdr3_aa: CASSQRGYTGELFF; clone_size: NA; v_call: TRBV14; d_call: NA; j_call: TRBJ2-2
cdr3_nt: TGCGCCAGCAGCTCCATCGGGACCCAGTACTTC; cdr3_aa: CASSSIGTQYF; clone_size: few; v_call: TRBV5-1; d_call: NA; j_call: TRBJ2-5
cdr3_nt: TGTGCCAGCAGCGTAGTCCCCTCGGGCGATCAGCCCCAGCATTTT; cdr3_aa: CASSVVPSGDQPQHF; clone_size: NA; v_call: TRBV9; d_call: NA; j_call: TRBJ1-5
cdr3_nt: TGCGCCAGCAGGGTACTTTCCCGATACGAGCAGTACTTC; cdr3_aa: CASRVLSRYEQYF; clone_size: NA; v_call: TRBV5-1; d_call: NA; j_call: TRBJ2-7
cdr3_nt: TGTGCCATCAGTGAGGGGACAGACGGAAGCACAGATACGCAGTATTTT; cdr3_aa: CAISEGTDGSTDTQYF; clone_size: few; v_call: TRBV10-3; d_call: TRBD1; j_call: TRBJ2-3
cdr3_nt: TGTGCCAGCAGTTTAAGGGTAACCTACGAGCAGTACTTC; cdr3_aa: CASSLRVTYEQYF; clone_size: NA; v_call: TRBV27; d_call: NA; j_call: TRBJ2-7
cdr3_nt: TGTGCCAGCAGCGCTACTAGCGGGAGACGGACCGGGGAGCTGTTTTTT; cdr3_aa: CASSATSGRRTGELFF; clone_size: NA; v_call: TRBV7-2; d_call: TRBD2; j_call: TRBJ2-2
cdr3_nt: TGTGCCAGCAGCGTAGACACTAGCGGGAGGGACAATGAGCAGTTCTTC; cdr3_aa: CASSVDTSGRDNEQFF; clone_size: few; v_call: TRBV9; d_call: TRBD2; j_call: TRBJ2-1
cdr3_nt: TGTGCCAGCAGCCCAGGGGATCGGGAGACCCAGTACTTC; cdr3_aa: CASSPGDRETQYF; clone_size: NA; v_call: TRBV7-8; d_call: NA; j_call: TRBJ2-5
cdr3_nt: TGTGCCAGCAGCGCTTTACCCCTAGCGGGAGCAGAGACCCAGTACTTC; cdr3_aa: CASSALPLAGAETQYF; clone_size: NA; v_call: TRBV9; d_call: TRBD2; j_call: TRBJ2-5
cdr3_nt: TGTGCCAGCAGTGAATTAGGGACTAGCACCTATACGCAGTATTTT; cdr3_aa: CASSELGTSTYTQYF; clone_size: NA; v_call: TRBV25-1; d_call: TRBD2; j_call: TRBJ2-3
cdr3_nt: TGTGCCAGCAGCCCATCTGGACTAGCGACCGCCAAAAACATTCAGTACTTC; cdr3_aa: CASSPSGLATAKNIQYF; clone_size: few; v_call: TRBV7-9; d_call: TRBD2; j_call: TRBJ2-4
cdr3_nt: TGTGCCAGCAGTGAAGCCCGGCAGGGTAGCGGCTACACCTTC; cdr3_aa: CASSEARQGSGYTF; clone_size: few; v_call: TRBV2; d_call: NA; j_call: TRBJ1-2
cdr3_nt: TGCAGCGCCCGGTCCGGGGAGACCCAGTACTTC; cdr3_aa: CSARSGETQYF; clone_size: many; v_call: TRBV29-1; d_call: NA; j_call: TRBJ2-5
cdr3_nt: TGCAGCGTTGATTCACCAAGGAGGTACAATGAGCAGTTCTTC; cdr3_aa: CSVDSPRRYNEQFF; clone_size: few; v_call: TRBV29-1; d_call: NA; j_call: TRBJ2-1
cdr3_nt: TGTGCCAGCAGTAGTCGGAGCTCCCGCACTGAAGCTTTCTTT; cdr3_aa: CASSSRSSRTEAFF; clone_size: NA; v_call: TRBV28; d_call: NA; j_call: TRBJ1-1
cdr3_nt: TGTGCCAGCAGCCCGGACAGGATATCTAATGAAAAACTGTTTTTT; cdr3_aa: CASSPDRISNEKLFF; clone_size: NA; v_call: TRBV7-9; d_call: TRBD1; j_call: TRBJ1-4
cdr3_nt: TGCAGCGTTGTGTTAGGGTTAACAGGGGGCCGCTTTTCTGGCAATGAGCAGTTCTTC; cdr3_aa: CSVVLGLTGGRFSGNEQFF; clone_size: NA; v_call: TRBV29-1; d_call: TRBD1; j_call: TRBJ2-1